The rows below give T cell receptor beta chains drawn from one sample of a study of T cells in Graves' hyperthyroidism and ophthalmopathy. One entry per CDR3 protein results from TCRdb running MiXCR on the multiplex PCR reads. The data contain some 460,000 distinct CDR3 sequences, roughly 14% of them seen just once; the ten biggest clones take up 13% to 15%. Sequencing used blood. Receptors were obtained from a woman younger than 30 with Graves' hyperthyroidism. CDR3s include the opening cysteine and the closing phenylalanine or tryptophan. Fields, in order: J gene, V gene, CDR3 length, clone size, D gene, CDR3 protein, CDR3 DNA. The D gene is left open where the match is weak. Only part of the rows carry a size: once, few, many, or a class if the clone is expanded.

j_call: TRBJ1-6; v_call: TRBV13; cdr3_length: 12; clone_size: NA; d_call: NA; cdr3_aa: CASSLGYGHLHF; cdr3_nt: TGTGCCAGCAGCTTAGGCTACGGTCACCTCCACTTT
j_call: TRBJ2-7; v_call: TRBV6-2/TRBV6-3; cdr3_length: 17; clone_size: many; d_call: TRBD1; cdr3_aa: CASSPHRDSDISYEQYF; cdr3_nt: TGTGCCAGCAGCCCGCATAGGGACAGCGATATCTCCTACGAGCAGTACTTC
j_call: TRBJ2-5; v_call: TRBV14; cdr3_length: 13; clone_size: few; d_call: NA; cdr3_aa: CASSLDTQETQYF; cdr3_nt: TGTGCCAGCAGCCTTGACACCCAAGAGACCCAGTACTTC
j_call: TRBJ2-7; v_call: TRBV7-6; cdr3_length: 17; clone_size: few; d_call: TRBD2; cdr3_aa: CASSPWTSGVSSYEQYF; cdr3_nt: TGTGCCAGCAGCCCTTGGACTAGCGGGGTTAGCTCCTACGAGCAGTACTTC
j_call: TRBJ1-5; v_call: TRBV28; cdr3_length: 17; clone_size: once; d_call: NA; cdr3_aa: CASRTPPWGNSDQPQHF; cdr3_nt: TGTGCCAGCAGAACACCTCCATGGGGTAATAGTGATCAGCCCCAGCATTTT
j_call: TRBJ2-2; v_call: TRBV12-5; cdr3_length: 15; clone_size: NA; d_call: TRBD1; cdr3_aa: CASGLGDREAGELFF; cdr3_nt: TGTGCTAGTGGTCTAGGGGACAGGGAGGCCGGGGAGCTGTTTTTT
j_call: TRBJ2-2; v_call: TRBV6-1; cdr3_length: 12; clone_size: few; d_call: NA; cdr3_aa: CASAFNSGELFF; cdr3_nt: TGTGCCAGCGCTTTCAATTCCGGGGAGCTGTTTTTT
j_call: TRBJ2-5; v_call: TRBV28; cdr3_length: 16; clone_size: many; d_call: TRBD2; cdr3_aa: CASSPPGLAGEETQYF; cdr3_nt: TGTGCCAGCAGTCCCCCAGGACTAGCGGGAGAAGAGACCCAGTACTTC
j_call: TRBJ1-6; v_call: TRBV27; cdr3_length: 16; clone_size: NA; d_call: NA; cdr3_aa: CASSLKVFRVNSPLHF; cdr3_nt: TGTGCCAGCAGTTTAAAGGTTTTTCGCGTGAATTCACCCCTCCACTTT
j_call: TRBJ1-3; v_call: TRBV20-1; cdr3_length: 14; clone_size: NA; d_call: NA; cdr3_aa: CSAWDTHSGNTIYF; cdr3_nt: TGCAGTGCCTGGGACACCCACTCTGGAAACACCATATATTTT
j_call: TRBJ1-1; v_call: TRBV20-1; cdr3_length: 15; clone_size: few; d_call: NA; cdr3_aa: CSAGLILAPNTEAFF; cdr3_nt: TGCAGTGCTGGACTTATTTTAGCCCCGAACACTGAAGCTTTCTTT
j_call: TRBJ2-6; v_call: TRBV5-6; cdr3_length: 17; clone_size: many; d_call: NA; cdr3_aa: CASSLLGPSSGANVLTF; cdr3_nt: TGTGCCAGCAGCTTGCTGGGACCGAGCTCTGGGGCCAACGTCCTGACTTTC
j_call: TRBJ2-1; v_call: TRBV5-1; cdr3_length: 16; clone_size: few; d_call: TRBD2; cdr3_aa: CASSSLAGEPYNEQFF; cdr3_nt: TGCGCCAGCAGCTCCCTAGCGGGAGAACCTTACAATGAGCAGTTCTTC
j_call: TRBJ2-3; v_call: TRBV19; cdr3_length: 17; clone_size: few; d_call: TRBD2; cdr3_aa: CASSMNGRAVGTDTQYF; cdr3_nt: TGTGCCAGTAGTATGAACGGGAGGGCCGTAGGCACAGATACGCAGTATTTT
j_call: TRBJ2-7; v_call: TRBV27; cdr3_length: 11; clone_size: few; d_call: NA; cdr3_aa: CASSFGGQQYF; cdr3_nt: TGTGCCAGCAGTTTTGGGGGCCAGCAGTACTTC
j_call: TRBJ2-3; v_call: TRBV29-1; cdr3_length: 13; clone_size: few; d_call: NA; cdr3_aa: CSVEGTGTDTQYF; cdr3_nt: TGCAGCGTTGAGGGGACGGGCACAGATACGCAGTATTTT
j_call: TRBJ1-3; v_call: TRBV27; cdr3_length: 14; clone_size: few; d_call: NA; cdr3_aa: CASSLTGTRNTIYF; cdr3_nt: TGTGCCAGCAGTTTAACCGGGACGAGAAACACCATATATTTT
j_call: TRBJ1-4; v_call: TRBV6-6; cdr3_length: 15; clone_size: few; d_call: NA; cdr3_aa: CASSYTRGSGEKLFF; cdr3_nt: TGTGCCAGCAGTTACACCCGGGGCTCGGGAGAAAAACTGTTTTTT
j_call: TRBJ1-3; v_call: TRBV4-1; cdr3_length: 15; clone_size: few; d_call: NA; cdr3_aa: CASSQERSAGNTIYF; cdr3_nt: TGCGCCAGCAGCCAAGAAAGGAGCGCTGGAAACACCATATATTTT
j_call: TRBJ1-2; v_call: TRBV10-3; cdr3_length: 14; clone_size: many; d_call: NA; cdr3_aa: CAISEREEVYGYTF; cdr3_nt: TGTGCCATCAGTGAGCGAGAAGAGGTGTATGGCTACACCTTC
j_call: TRBJ2-7; v_call: TRBV29-1; cdr3_length: 16; clone_size: many; d_call: TRBD1; cdr3_aa: CSVEGAGQGFSYEQYF; cdr3_nt: TGCAGCGTTGAAGGAGCGGGACAGGGATTCTCCTACGAGCAGTACTTC
j_call: TRBJ2-7; v_call: TRBV2; cdr3_length: 13; clone_size: many; d_call: NA; cdr3_aa: CASGRSVYYEQYF; cdr3_nt: TGTGCCAGCGGTAGGAGTGTTTACTACGAGCAGTACTTC
j_call: TRBJ1-1; v_call: TRBV12-3/TRBV12-4; cdr3_length: 17; clone_size: NA; d_call: TRBD1; cdr3_aa: CASSLGPYRDRGTRAFF; cdr3_nt: TGTGCCAGCAGTTTAGGGCCCTACCGGGACAGGGGAACTCGTGCTTTCTTT
j_call: TRBJ1-2; v_call: TRBV2; cdr3_length: 15; clone_size: many; d_call: NA; cdr3_aa: CASSEDGKRIYGYTF; cdr3_nt: TGTGCCAGCAGTGAAGACGGGAAAAGGATCTATGGCTACACCTTC
j_call: TRBJ2-7; v_call: TRBV6-1; cdr3_length: 12; clone_size: many; d_call: NA; cdr3_aa: CASSKTDTEQYF; cdr3_nt: TGTGCCAGCAGTAAAACAGACACCGAGCAGTACTTC
j_call: TRBJ2-1; v_call: TRBV25-1; cdr3_length: 14; clone_size: NA; d_call: NA; cdr3_aa: CASSGVGGYNEQFF; cdr3_nt: TGTGCCAGCAGTGGGGTTGGGGGTTACAATGAGCAGTTCTTC
j_call: TRBJ2-1; v_call: TRBV28; cdr3_length: 15; clone_size: many; d_call: NA; cdr3_aa: CASRGTSPGGDEQFF; cdr3_nt: TGTGCCAGCAGGGGTACTAGCCCCGGCGGGGATGAGCAGTTCTTC
j_call: TRBJ2-1; v_call: TRBV6-1; cdr3_length: 13; clone_size: many; d_call: NA; cdr3_aa: CASGRTGNNEQFF; cdr3_nt: TGTGCCAGCGGACGGACTGGGAACAATGAGCAGTTCTTC
j_call: TRBJ2-2; v_call: TRBV3-1; cdr3_length: 16; clone_size: many; d_call: TRBD2; cdr3_aa: CASSQVGAGVTGELFF; cdr3_nt: TGTGCCAGCAGCCAAGTGGGAGCGGGAGTAACCGGGGAGCTGTTTTTT
j_call: TRBJ2-3; v_call: TRBV10-2; cdr3_length: 13; clone_size: once; d_call: NA; cdr3_aa: CASSESRRDTQYF; cdr3_nt: TGCGCCAGCAGTGAGTCTCGGCGGGACACGCAGTATTTT
j_call: TRBJ2-2; v_call: TRBV20-1; cdr3_length: 14; clone_size: many; d_call: TRBD2; cdr3_aa: CSARLAGGDGELFF; cdr3_nt: TGCAGTGCAAGACTAGCGGGGGGGGACGGGGAGCTGTTTTTT
j_call: TRBJ2-7; v_call: TRBV7-9; cdr3_length: 13; clone_size: NA; d_call: TRBD1; cdr3_aa: CASSRDRIYEQYF; cdr3_nt: TGTGCCAGCAGCCGGGACAGGATCTACGAGCAGTACTTC
j_call: TRBJ1-5; v_call: TRBV7-6; cdr3_length: 14; clone_size: few; d_call: NA; cdr3_aa: CASSREYSNQPQHF; cdr3_nt: TGTGCCAGCAGCCGGGAATATAGCAATCAGCCCCAGCATTTT
j_call: TRBJ2-1; v_call: TRBV5-4; cdr3_length: 17; clone_size: once; d_call: TRBD2; cdr3_aa: CASSRGSRGGPYNEQFF; cdr3_nt: TGTGCCAGCAGCCGGGGGAGTCGGGGGGGACCTTACAATGAGCAGTTCTTC
j_call: TRBJ1-2; v_call: TRBV7-2; cdr3_length: 13; clone_size: few; d_call: TRBD1; cdr3_aa: CASSARDSRGYTF; cdr3_nt: TGTGCCAGCAGCGCCCGGGACAGCAGGGGCTACACCTTC
j_call: TRBJ1-6; v_call: TRBV4-2; cdr3_length: 16; clone_size: NA; d_call: NA; cdr3_aa: CASSEPRSSYNSPLHF; cdr3_nt: TGTGCCAGCAGCGAACCTCGAAGCTCCTATAATTCACCCCTCCACTTT
j_call: TRBJ1-5; v_call: TRBV6-1; cdr3_length: 17; clone_size: NA; d_call: NA; cdr3_aa: CASSPRGGVGGNQPQHF; cdr3_nt: TGTGCCAGCAGTCCCCGGGGGGGGGTAGGGGGCAATCAGCCCCAGCATTTT
j_call: TRBJ2-3; v_call: TRBV5-6; cdr3_length: 14; clone_size: NA; d_call: TRBD2; cdr3_aa: CASSRRGGVNTQYF; cdr3_nt: TGTGCCAGCAGCCGCCGGGGAGGGGTCAATACGCAGTATTTT
j_call: TRBJ2-3; v_call: TRBV15; cdr3_length: 14; clone_size: NA; d_call: NA; cdr3_aa: CATSPPHLTDTQYF; cdr3_nt: TGTGCCACCAGCCCCCCGCACCTCACAGATACGCAGTATTTT
j_call: TRBJ2-7; v_call: TRBV20-1; cdr3_length: 16; clone_size: NA; d_call: NA; cdr3_aa: CNARDGQLRLSNEQYF; cdr3_nt: TGCAATGCTAGAGATGGACAGCTTAGGTTATCTAACGAGCAGTACTTC
j_call: TRBJ2-7; v_call: TRBV12-3/TRBV12-4; cdr3_length: 17; clone_size: many; d_call: TRBD2; cdr3_aa: CASSLLFGLAGSYEQYF; cdr3_nt: TGTGCCAGCAGTTTATTGTTCGGACTAGCGGGAAGCTACGAGCAGTACTTC
j_call: TRBJ2-7; v_call: TRBV2; cdr3_length: 12; clone_size: NA; d_call: NA; cdr3_aa: CARGAGVYEQYF; cdr3_nt: TGTGCCAGAGGGGCAGGGGTGTACGAGCAGTACTTC
j_call: TRBJ2-5; v_call: TRBV11-2; cdr3_length: 15; clone_size: many; d_call: NA; cdr3_aa: CASSRSWGGQETQYF; cdr3_nt: TGTGCCAGCAGCCGTTCGTGGGGTGGACAAGAGACCCAGTACTTC
j_call: TRBJ2-3; v_call: TRBV29-1; cdr3_length: 15; clone_size: many; d_call: TRBD2; cdr3_aa: CSVGGTSGRADTQYF; cdr3_nt: TGCAGCGTTGGAGGGACTAGCGGGAGAGCAGATACGCAGTATTTT
j_call: TRBJ1-6; v_call: TRBV9; cdr3_length: 15; clone_size: NA; d_call: TRBD1; cdr3_aa: CASSVAQGANSPLHF; cdr3_nt: TGTGCCAGCAGCGTAGCCCAGGGGGCAAATTCACCCCTCCACTTT
j_call: TRBJ1-1; v_call: TRBV19; cdr3_length: 18; clone_size: NA; d_call: NA; cdr3_aa: CASSISNPRLFLNTEAFF; cdr3_nt: TGTGCCAGTAGTATATCCAATCCCAGGTTGTTCTTGAACACTGAAGCTTTCTTT
j_call: TRBJ2-7; v_call: TRBV7-2; cdr3_length: 15; clone_size: many; d_call: TRBD1; cdr3_aa: CASSLETGETYEQYF; cdr3_nt: TGTGCCAGCAGCTTAGAGACAGGGGAGACCTACGAGCAGTACTTC
j_call: TRBJ2-1; v_call: TRBV7-9; cdr3_length: 14; clone_size: NA; d_call: TRBD2; cdr3_aa: CASSPPGGRVEQFF; cdr3_nt: TGTGCCAGCAGCCCCCCTGGCGGGAGGGTTGAGCAGTTCTTC
j_call: TRBJ1-3; v_call: TRBV12-3/TRBV12-4; cdr3_length: 17; clone_size: few; d_call: NA; cdr3_aa: CASSLIPSFHSGNTIYF; cdr3_nt: TGTGCCAGCAGTTTGATTCCCAGCTTCCACTCTGGAAACACCATATATTTT
j_call: TRBJ2-1; v_call: TRBV29-1; cdr3_length: 14; clone_size: few; d_call: TRBD2; cdr3_aa: CSVKLAPIYNEQFF; cdr3_nt: TGCAGCGTGAAACTAGCGCCCATATACAATGAGCAGTTCTTC
j_call: TRBJ1-4; v_call: TRBV6-1; cdr3_length: 16; clone_size: NA; d_call: NA; cdr3_aa: CASSSGNSHTNEKLFF; cdr3_nt: TGTGCCAGCAGTTCAGGAAACAGTCATACTAATGAAAAACTGTTTTTT
j_call: TRBJ1-2; v_call: TRBV28; cdr3_length: 15; clone_size: many; d_call: NA; cdr3_aa: CASSPRTSFNYGYTF; cdr3_nt: TGTGCCAGCAGCCCTAGGACCAGTTTCAACTATGGCTACACCTTC
j_call: TRBJ2-2; v_call: TRBV25-1; cdr3_length: 15; clone_size: NA; d_call: NA; cdr3_aa: CASTQTGPDTGELFF; cdr3_nt: TGTGCCAGCACCCAAACCGGGCCCGACACCGGGGAGCTGTTTTTT
j_call: TRBJ2-7; v_call: TRBV6-2/TRBV6-3; cdr3_length: 16; clone_size: many; d_call: NA; cdr3_aa: CASSTKVGGAAYEQYF; cdr3_nt: TGTGCCAGCAGTACCAAGGTAGGCGGGGCAGCCTACGAGCAGTACTTC
j_call: TRBJ1-1; v_call: TRBV18; cdr3_length: 18; clone_size: NA; d_call: TRBD1; cdr3_aa: CASSPRAGTGGVNTEAFF; cdr3_nt: TGTGCCAGCTCACCGAGAGCCGGGACAGGGGGCGTGAACACTGAAGCTTTCTTT
j_call: TRBJ2-3; v_call: TRBV6-2/TRBV6-3; cdr3_length: 16; clone_size: NA; d_call: NA; cdr3_aa: CASSFLLGGGTDTQYF; cdr3_nt: TGTGCCAGCAGTTTCCTTTTAGGCGGGGGCACAGATACGCAGTATTTT
j_call: TRBJ2-5; v_call: TRBV12-3/TRBV12-4; cdr3_length: 16; clone_size: many; d_call: TRBD2; cdr3_aa: CASSAIAGDRQETQYF; cdr3_nt: TGTGCCAGCAGTGCAATAGCGGGAGATAGGCAAGAGACCCAGTACTTC
j_call: TRBJ2-1; v_call: TRBV29-1; cdr3_length: 16; clone_size: few; d_call: TRBD2; cdr3_aa: CSVEDLGLAGGNEQFF; cdr3_nt: TGCAGCGTTGAAGATCTTGGACTAGCGGGAGGAAATGAGCAGTTCTTC
j_call: TRBJ2-7; v_call: TRBV18; cdr3_length: 13; clone_size: many; d_call: NA; cdr3_aa: CASSQSDSYEQYF; cdr3_nt: TGTGCCAGCTCACAATCGGACAGCTACGAGCAGTACTTC
j_call: TRBJ2-7; v_call: TRBV20-1; cdr3_length: 13; clone_size: many; d_call: NA; cdr3_aa: CSAFSGGAYEQYF; cdr3_nt: TGCAGTGCTTTCTCAGGGGGGGCCTACGAGCAGTACTTC